This T cell receptor (beta chain) was identified in a study of human T cells and chemical hapten exposure. The time point: patch test 2, 6 weeks after DPC sensitization. Indicated treatment: therapeutic diphenylcyclopropenone sensitization with weekly scalp DPC. This clonotype was observed a handful of times. CDR3 length: 14 amino acids. The germline V gene has CDR1 SGDLS and CDR2 YYNGEE. Trimming left V 6 bases short and J 7 bases short, with 14 bases between. Each CDR3 protein is one row after TCRdb ran MiXCR on the RACE reads. The sample has fewer than 100,000 distinct CDR3 sequences, around 9.3% seen once; the top ten hold approximately 1.9%.

The input for sequencing was whole blood, taken in connection with sensitization to the hapten diphenylcyclopropenone (DPC). This TCR derives from a woman aged 35 to 49 with alopecia areata. Some clones in this sample may be carry-over from other donors' samples. V usage is TRBV9 and J usage is TRBJ1-6; TRBD1 might be the D (5 bases). The CDR3 loop is CASNSGTYNSPLHF. CDR3 sequence (DNA): TGTGCCAGCAACTCGGGGACTTACAATTCACCCCTCCACTTT.